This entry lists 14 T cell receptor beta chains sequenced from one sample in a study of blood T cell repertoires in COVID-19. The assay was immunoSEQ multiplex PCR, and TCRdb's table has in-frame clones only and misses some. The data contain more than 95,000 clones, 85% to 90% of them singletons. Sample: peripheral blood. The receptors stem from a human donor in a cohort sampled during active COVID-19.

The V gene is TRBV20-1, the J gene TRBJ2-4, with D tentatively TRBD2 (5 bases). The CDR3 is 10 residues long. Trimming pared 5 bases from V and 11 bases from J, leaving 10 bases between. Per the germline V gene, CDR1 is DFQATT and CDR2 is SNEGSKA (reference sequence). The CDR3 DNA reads TGCAGTGCTTACCAGGACTTTCAGTACTTC. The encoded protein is CSAYQDFQYF.

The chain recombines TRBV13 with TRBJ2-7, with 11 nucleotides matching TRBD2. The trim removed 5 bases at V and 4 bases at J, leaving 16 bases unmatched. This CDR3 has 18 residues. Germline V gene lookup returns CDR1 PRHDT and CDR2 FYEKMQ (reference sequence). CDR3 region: CASSTIGLAGAWGYEQYF. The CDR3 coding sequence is TGTGCCAGCAGCACAATCGGACTAGCGGGTGCCTGGGGGTACGAGCAGTACTTC.

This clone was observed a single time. As DNA, the CDR3 is TGTGCCAGCGGTGAGCCAGGCAACTATGGCTACACCTTC. Amino acid sequence: CASGEPGNYGYTF. The J gene is TRBJ1-2, the V gene TRBV7-8; D gene unclear. Germline V gives CDR1 SGHVS, CDR2 FQNEAQ. V was clipped by 8 bases and J by 2 bases, with 12 bases between them. The CDR3 loop spans 13 amino acids.

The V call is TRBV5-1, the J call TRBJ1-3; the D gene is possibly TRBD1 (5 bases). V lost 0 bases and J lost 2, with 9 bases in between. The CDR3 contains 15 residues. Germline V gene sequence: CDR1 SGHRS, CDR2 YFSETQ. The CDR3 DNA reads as TGCGCCAGCAGCTTGGTTGGGGGGGCTGGAAACACCATATATTTT. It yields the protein CASSLVGGAGNTIYF.

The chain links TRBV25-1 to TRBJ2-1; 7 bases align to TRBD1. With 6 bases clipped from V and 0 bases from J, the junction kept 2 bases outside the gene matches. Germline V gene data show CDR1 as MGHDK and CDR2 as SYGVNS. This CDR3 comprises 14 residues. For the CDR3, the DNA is TGTGCCAGCAGACAGGGGAACTCCTACAATGAGCAGTTCTTC. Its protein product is CASRQGNSYNEQFF.

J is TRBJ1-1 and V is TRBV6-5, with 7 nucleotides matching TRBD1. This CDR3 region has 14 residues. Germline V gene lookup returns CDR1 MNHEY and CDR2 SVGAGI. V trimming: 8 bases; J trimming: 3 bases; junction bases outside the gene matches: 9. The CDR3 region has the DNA TGTGCCAGCGGCCGGACAGGCCGACACACTGAAGCTTTCTTT. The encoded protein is CASGRTGRHTEAFF.

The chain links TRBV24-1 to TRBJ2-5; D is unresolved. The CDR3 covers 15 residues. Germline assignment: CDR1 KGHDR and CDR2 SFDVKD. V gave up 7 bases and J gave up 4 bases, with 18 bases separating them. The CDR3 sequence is CATSHHGHGRETQYF. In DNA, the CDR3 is TGTGCCACCAGCCATCATGGGCATGGGCGAGAGACCCAGTACTTC.

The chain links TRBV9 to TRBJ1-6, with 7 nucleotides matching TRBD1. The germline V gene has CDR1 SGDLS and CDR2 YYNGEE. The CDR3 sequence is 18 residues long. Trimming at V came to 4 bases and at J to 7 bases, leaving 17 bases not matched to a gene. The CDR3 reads CASSPPVEGAGRNSPLHF. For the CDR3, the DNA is TGTGCCAGCAGCCCCCCAGTGGAGGGGGCAGGGAGGAATTCACCCCTCCACTTT.

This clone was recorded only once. For the CDR3, the DNA is TGTGCCACCAAACTGCTTCAGGGGGCCGAGCAGTACTTC. Translation gives CATKLLQGAEQYF. The rearrangement links TRBV15 to TRBJ2-7; 8 bases are a match to TRBD1. J was trimmed by 6 bases and V by 7 bases; bases with no gene match: 8. Germline V gives CDR1 LNHNV, CDR2 YYDKDF (reference sequence). This CDR3 is built from 13 residues.

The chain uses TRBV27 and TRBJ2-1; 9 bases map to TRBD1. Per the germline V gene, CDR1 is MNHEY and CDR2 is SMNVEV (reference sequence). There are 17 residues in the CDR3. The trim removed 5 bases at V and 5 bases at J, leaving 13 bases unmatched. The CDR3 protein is CASSLRGGTGLHNEQFF. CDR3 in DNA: TGTGCCAGCAGTCTAAGGGGGGGGACAGGGTTACACAATGAGCAGTTCTTC.

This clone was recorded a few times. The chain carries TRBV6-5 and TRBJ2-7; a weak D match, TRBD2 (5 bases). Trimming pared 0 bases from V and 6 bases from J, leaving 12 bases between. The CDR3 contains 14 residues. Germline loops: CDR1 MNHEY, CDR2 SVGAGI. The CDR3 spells CASSYSSEAAEQYF. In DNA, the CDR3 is TGTGCCAGCAGTTACTCTTCGGAGGCCGCCGAGCAGTACTTC.

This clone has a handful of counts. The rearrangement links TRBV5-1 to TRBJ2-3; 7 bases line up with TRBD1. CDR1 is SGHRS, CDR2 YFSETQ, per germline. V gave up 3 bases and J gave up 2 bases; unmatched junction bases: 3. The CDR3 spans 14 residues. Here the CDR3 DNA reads TGCGCCAGCAGCTCTGGGACAGCCACAGATACGCAGTATTTT. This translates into CASSSGTATDTQYF.

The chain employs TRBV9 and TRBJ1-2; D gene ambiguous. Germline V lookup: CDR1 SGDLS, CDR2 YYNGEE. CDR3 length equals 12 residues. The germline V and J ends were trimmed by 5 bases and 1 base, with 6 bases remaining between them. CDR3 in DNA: TGTGCCAGCAGTATGAGTAACTATGGCTACACCTTC. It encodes CASSMSNYGYTF.

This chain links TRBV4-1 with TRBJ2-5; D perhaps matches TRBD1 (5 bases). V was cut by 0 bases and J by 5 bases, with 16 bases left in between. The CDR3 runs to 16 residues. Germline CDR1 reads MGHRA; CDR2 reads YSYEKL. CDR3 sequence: CASSQDPFGADETQYF. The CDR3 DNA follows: TGCGCCAGCAGCCAAGATCCCTTTGGGGCCGATGAGACCCAGTACTTC.